This T cell receptor (beta chain) was recorded in a study of shared clonotypes between healthy human individuals (dated by TCRdb to the early 2020s). With regard to the full study: Two women and a few men aged 18 to 49 years were included in the cohort. For each donor, CD4 naive and CD4 memory were each run on three plates, CD8 naive on two plates, and CD8 memory on one plate. The study deeply sequenced blood TCR repertoires of roughly five healthy adults to estimate repertoire size and the extent of clonotype sharing between individuals. Different laboratories and diverse techniques were used to prepare libraries and sequence TCR repertoires, to increase sequencing depth and limit assay-specific biases. Leukapheresis yielded between about 0.9 and 10 billion PBMCs per donor. General study outcomes and caveats: The small number of donors limited the genetic and exposure-history diversity represented. Pairwise subsampling led to the expectation that sequencing depth would affect the degree of clonotype sharing among donors. Across a handful of donors, around 5.4% of naive CD4, around 3.5% of naive CD8, around 2.1% of memory CD4, and about 0.44% of memory CD8 clonotypes were shared. Larger estimated clonotype richness was generally found for naive subsets than for memory subsets. Even with the large sequencing depth, rarefaction of the sorted-subset datasets indicated that sequencing was incomplete. Sampling was limited to blood, and TCR repertoires in tissue likely differ from TCR repertoires in blood. Clonotypes shared by all four sorted-subset donors showed higher generation probabilities than non-shared clonotypes.

Using the deep immunoSEQ assay, multiplex PCR amplified TCR CDR3 regions from genomic DNA. Extracted genomic DNA from each cell subset was spread evenly across all wells of several immunoSEQ 96-well plates, with each plate serving as a replicate. For sorted subsets, 200 to 250 ng of genomic DNA, equivalent to some 30,000 T cell genomes, went into each replicate PCR. Purified libraries were measured with a Qubit 3.0 fluorometer, size-checked on a Bioanalyzer 2100, and measured again with the KAPA Library Quantification kit. Every immunoSEQ 96-well plate was sequenced on a separate single-read 150-cycle Illumina NextSeq 550 flow cell. The paper's processing steps were these. Because the immunoSEQ output held only junctional sequences and lacked quality scores, the filtering could not match the filtering applied to full-length reads. To assign V/J genes and CDR3, sequences were annotated against IMGT germline references using PyIR, a Python wrapper for IgBLAST v1.9. Reads were filtered out if the reads had weak V/J assignments (E-value above 1e-6), no CDR3, stop codons, out-of-frame junctions, or ambiguous translated residues. V3J clonotypes were defined as sequences sharing an identical inferred V gene, J gene, and CDR3 amino acid sequence. The percentage overlap between two repertoires was calculated by dividing the number of shared unique clonotypes by the size of the smaller repertoire. Richness of each repertoire was evaluated using RTK rarefaction, the Chao1 estimator, and Recon v2.1 estimates of unobserved clonotypes. OLGA was used to compute generation probabilities for all TCRbeta clonotypes that the gDNA method yielded from a handful of donors. TCRdb took this table from immuneACCESS and kept in-frame rearrangements with V and J called. Such tables lack part of the clones; where checked against another copy, unresolved V genes explain under half of the gap, and the rest is unexplained. V, J and clone size derive from that table, while D and trimming were established from the DNA sequence. The sample profile shows roughly 2,000,000 clones; about 95% of them were found once. The leading ten clones occupy roughly 1.2% of the sample.

CD8 naive samples consisted of CD45RO-negative cells that were positively selected for CCR7, yielding a CD45RA+CCR7+ population without TemRA cells. The donors were healthy, HIV-negative adults who had no recently reported acute infections or vaccinations. Only Caucasian adults living in Nashville, Tennessee, USA were represented among the donors. After blood collection by leukapheresis, PBMCs were isolated using Ficoll-Histopaque density gradient centrifugation and then cryopreserved in the vapor phase of liquid nitrogen. Analytical flow cytometry was used to check the purity and quantity of each magnetically sorted T cell population. Genomic DNA was isolated from each sorted fraction and quantified by UV absorbance on a Nanodrop 2000c. Measured from the cysteine to the phenylalanine, the CDR3 is 12 residues long. Of all the DNA, just the CDR3 is kept, 36 bases in frame from base 1. The CDR1 and CDR2 encoded by the germline V gene (reference sequence) are PRHDT and FYEKMQ. The germline ends are 3 bases apart after V is trimmed by 0 bases and J by 7 bases.

In this sample, this clone turned up once. The target of this receptor is not known. Base qualities are missing; no much larger clone stands one base away. This clonotype originated in a man aged 18 to 29 in good health. The specimen sequenced was naive CD8+ T cells sorted from blood. The sample's cell subset or site, from its label and the paper: CD45RA+CCR7+. The chain couples TRBV13 to TRBJ1-4, with the D gene call left open. The bases read TGTGCCAGCAGCTTAGGCACTGAAAAACTGTTTTTT. This yields the protein CASSLGTEKLFF.